Following are 23 T cell receptor beta chains from one sample sequenced in a study of blood T cell repertoires in COVID-19. Only in-frame clones appear in the TCRdb table, and some are missing; sequencing was by immunoSEQ multiplex PCR. Among some 320,000 clones listed, approximately 81% were seen once. The sequenced sample consisted of PBMCs or T cells enriched from blood (not recorded which). The receptors shown here come from a woman in her twenties or thirties who had been exposed to COVID-19.

The chain recombines TRBV15 with TRBJ2-3; 8 positions agree with TRBD1. The V gene's germline CDR1 is LNHNV and CDR2 YYDKDF (reference sequence). This CDR3 is 14 amino acids long. J lost 0 bases, V lost 7 bases, and 3 bases had no gene match. CDR3 region: CATKDRASTDTQYF. CDR3 coding DNA: TGTGCCACCAAGGACAGGGCCAGCACAGATACGCAGTATTTT.

The gene calls are TRBV5-4 and TRBJ1-3, with a tentative D call TRBD1 (6 bases). Germline V gene lookup returns CDR1 SGHNT and CDR2 YYREEE (reference sequence). This CDR3 comprises 15 residues. V was trimmed by 0 bases and J by 3 bases, leaving 10 bases between them. Here the CDR3 DNA reads TGTGCCAGCAGCTTGGACAGGACAGTTGGAAACACCATATATTTT. Translated: CASSLDRTVGNTIYF.

DNA for the CDR3: TGTGCCAGCAGCTTCGGCGGTGGCTACACCTTC. Amino acids: CASSFGGGYTF. V and J are TRBV5-6 and TRBJ1-2; D is undetermined. V was trimmed by 2 bases and J by 7 bases, leaving 6 bases between them. The CDR3 has 11 residues. Germline V gene sequence: CDR1 SGHDT, CDR2 YYEEEE.

A few counts support this clone. The rearrangement joins TRBV10-1 to TRBJ2-7; 9 bases agree with TRBD1. The CDR3 extends over 13 amino acids. Per the germline V gene, CDR1 is WNHNN and CDR2 is SYGVQD (reference sequence). After removal of 6 bases from V and 9 bases from J, the junction contained 9 bases not matched to a gene. The CDR3 DNA follows: TGCGCCAGCAGCGCCGAGGGACAGGGTGGGCAGTACTTC. Encoded protein: CASSAEGQGGQYF.

This rearrangement joins TRBV7-3 to TRBJ2-1; 8 nucleotides match TRBD2. V shed 2 bases, J shed 4 bases, and the junction held 7 bases outside the gene matches. From germline, CDR1 is SGHTA and CDR2 FQGTGA. The CDR3 consists of 16 residues. The CDR3 DNA sequence: TGTGCCAGCAGCTTAGGAATTCGCGGGAGGTACAATGAGCAGTTCTTC. Translating gives CASSLGIRGRYNEQFF.

This clone was seen a handful of times. The chain links TRBV19 to TRBJ2-1; 8 nucleotides agree with TRBD2. CDR1 LNHDA and CDR2 SQIVND come from the germline V gene (reference sequence). The CDR3 length is 16 residues. V trimming: 6 bases; J trimming: 0 bases; junction bases outside the gene matches: 7. The CDR3 coding sequence is TGTGCCAGTAGGTCCGCCGGGACTAGCTCCTACAATGAGCAGTTCTTC. Translated: CASRSAGTSSYNEQFF. The whole variable domain, filled in from reference TRBV19 and TRBJ2-1, reads DGGITQSPKYLFRKEGQNVTLSCEQNLNHDAMYWYRQDPGQGLRLIYYSQIVNDFQKGDIAEGYSVSREKKESFPLTVTSAQKNPTAFYLCASRSAGTSSYNEQFFGPGTRLTVL.

The chain combines TRBV5-6 with TRBJ1-1; no clear D. CDR3 length: 16 residues. Trimming removed 0 bases at V and 1 base at J, with 13 bases between. The germline V gene has CDR1 SGHDT and CDR2 YYEEEE. The CDR3: CASSLVRASGNTEAFF. The CDR3 DNA follows: TGTGCCAGCAGCTTGGTGAGGGCATCGGGGAACACTGAAGCTTTCTTT.

The genes are TRBV28 and TRBJ2-2; perhaps TRBD2 as D (5 bases). The CDR3 totals 18 residues. Germline V CDR1 and CDR2: MDHEN, SYDVKM. Trimming left V 10 bases short and J 2 bases short, with 26 bases between. The CDR3 here is CATIIDYSETGNTGELFF. CDR3 sequence (DNA): TGTGCCACCATTATAGACTACTCCGAGACGGGAAACACCGGGGAGCTGTTTTTT.

This chain uses TRBV11-1 with TRBJ1-2; D unclear. With 5 bases removed from V and 5 bases from J, the gap between germline ends came to 18 bases. Germline values: CDR1 SGHAT, CDR2 FQDESV (reference sequence). CDR3 length equals 15 residues. In DNA form, the CDR3 reads TGTGCCAGCAGCCAGAGGGCCTGGGAAGGGTATGGCTACACCTTC. Protein: CASSQRAWEGYGYTF.

The chain employs TRBV28 and TRBJ1-5, with a weak D call TRBD1 (5 bases). The germline CDR1 and CDR2 sequences are MDHEN and SYDVKM. The ends were cut back, 5 bases at V and 5 bases at J, with 7 bases in the middle. CDR3 length: 12 residues. This chain's CDR3 is CASSDRDQPQHF. CDR3 DNA: TGTGCCAGCAGTGACAGAGATCAGCCCCAGCATTTT.

The V call is TRBV2, the J call TRBJ2-5; D is possibly TRBD1 (5 bases). The CDR3 is 14 residues long. Germline CDR1 and CDR2: SNHLY and FYNNEI. V lost 3 bases to trimming and J lost 4 bases, with 12 bases between them. Written as DNA, the CDR3 is TGTGCCAGCAGTGAGCGGCAGGGCGGAGAGACCCAGTACTTC. Its protein product is CASSERQGGETQYF.

The V call is TRBV19, the J call TRBJ2-7, with D possibly TRBD1 on 5 matching bases. This CDR3 contains 14 residues. Per germline, CDR1 LNHDA and CDR2 SQIVND (reference sequence). Trimming removed 3 bases at V and 0 bases at J, with 9 bases between. CDR3: CASSISRASYEQYF. DNA of the CDR3: TGTGCCAGTAGTATTTCCAGGGCCTCCTACGAGCAGTACTTC. The full variable domain, completed using reference TRBV19 and TRBJ2-7, is DGGITQSPKYLFRKEGQNVTLSCEQNLNHDAMYWYRQDPGQGLRLIYYSQIVNDFQKGDIAEGYSVSREKKESFPLTVTSAQKNPTAFYLCASSISRASYEQYFGPGTRLTVT.

This sequence joins TRBV30 and TRBJ1-2; no reliable D call. CDR1 is GTSNPN and CDR2 is SVGIG in the germline V gene (reference sequence). The CDR3 loop spans 12 amino acids. V was pared by 5 bases and J by 0 bases, with 7 bases between. CDR3 bases: TGTGCCTGGGACAAAACTAACTATGGCTACACCTTC. Translated, it gives CAWDKTNYGYTF.

The chain has TRBV6-5 and TRBJ1-2; 9 bases line up with TRBD1. The CDR3 is 13 residues long. V was pared by 6 bases and J by 3 bases, with 2 bases of the junction left unmatched. From germline, CDR1 is MNHEY and CDR2 SVGAGI. Here the CDR3 DNA reads TGTGCCAGCAGCGACAGGGGGGACTATGGCTACACCTTC. This sequence encodes CASSDRGDYGYTF.

This chain connects TRBV18 to TRBJ1-3; the match to TRBD1 covers 7 bases. Per the germline V gene, CDR1 is KGHSH and CDR2 is LQKENI. Germline trimming cut 2 bases from V and 3 bases from J; bases unmatched to any gene: 4. The CDR3 extends over 15 amino acids. The CDR3 is CASSPTGEYGNTIYF. Here the CDR3 DNA reads TGTGCCAGCTCACCAACAGGGGAATATGGAAACACCATATATTTT.

V usage is TRBV4-3 and J usage is TRBJ1-1; D not resolved. This CDR3 has 14 amino acids. The V gene's germline CDR1 is LGHNA and CDR2 YSLEER. Trimming pared 0 bases from V and 11 bases from J, leaving 16 bases between. The CDR3 bases are TGCGCCAGCAGCCAAGATTCCCACCGGAGTTTTGCTTTCTTT. Translation gives CASSQDSHRSFAFF.

This chain uses TRBV4-3 with TRBJ1-4, with a tentative D call TRBD1 (6 bases). This CDR3 comprises 15 residues. Germline CDR1 LGHNA, CDR2 YSLEER. V dropped 0 bases and J dropped 5 bases, with 10 bases sitting between them. DNA of the CDR3: TGCGCCAGCAGCCAAGACAGGGGCACAAATGAAAAACTGTTTTTT. Protein: CASSQDRGTNEKLFF.

The rearrangement uses TRBV7-9 and TRBJ2-3, with TRBD1 identical over 9 bases. This CDR3 comprises 14 residues. Germline CDR1 and CDR2: SEHNR and FQNEAQ (reference sequence). The ends lost 3 bases at V and 3 bases at J; junction bases unmatched: 1. CDR3 sequence reads: CASSFGTGTDTQYF. The CDR3 DNA is TGTGCCAGCAGCTTCGGGACAGGGACAGATACGCAGTATTTT.

The chain uses TRBV4-1 and TRBJ2-7; 7 positions agree with TRBD1. J was trimmed by 6 bases and V by 3 bases; bases with no gene match: 11. Germline lookup yields CDR1 MGHRA and CDR2 YSYEKL. This CDR3 comprises 15 residues. CDR3: CASSHEQTGYAEQYF. The CDR3 nucleotides read TGCGCCAGCAGCCATGAGCAGACAGGGTATGCCGAGCAGTACTTC.

The rearrangement uses TRBV7-9 and TRBJ2-7; maybe TRBD1 (5 bases). Germline assignment: CDR1 SEHNR and CDR2 FQNEAQ (reference sequence). Trimming took off 6 bases at V and 0 bases at J, with 18 bases between the two ends. The CDR3 sequence is 16 residues long. The CDR3 DNA is TGTGCCAGCAGTCTCAAGGGGCCGCTTAGCTCCTACGAGCAGTACTTC. Its protein is CASSLKGPLSSYEQYF.

The chain combines TRBV4-2 with TRBJ2-7, with 9 bases aligning to TRBD2. The trim removed 3 bases at V and 5 bases at J, leaving 17 bases unmatched. The V gene's germline CDR1 is LGHNA and CDR2 YNFKEQ. CDR3 size: 18 residues. The CDR3 DNA follows: TGTGCCAGCAGCCAGGAAAGAGGGGCTAGCGGGAATCAACACGAGCAGTACTTC. It encodes CASSQERGASGNQHEQYF.

The chain couples TRBV28 to TRBJ2-4; D not certain. The CDR3 runs 13 residues. The V end was cut by 2 bases, the J end by 5 bases, with 7 bases between. The germline gives CDR1 MDHEN, CDR2 SYDVKM. The CDR3 DNA follows: TGTGCCAGCAGTTTAGGGCCGGAAAACATTCAGTACTTC. Translation: CASSLGPENIQYF.

Written as DNA, the CDR3 is TGTGCCAGCAGCCCTCGGAGAGGGAGAAGCACAGATACGCAGTATTTT. As protein: CASSPRRGRSTDTQYF. The genes are TRBV5-4 and TRBJ2-3; D possibly corresponds to TRBD2 (5 bases). V lost 4 bases and J 0 bases, leaving 15 bases between the germline ends. CDR1 SGHNT and CDR2 YYREEE come from the germline V gene (reference sequence). The CDR3 is 16 amino acids. The full variable domain, its missing parts supplied by reference TRBV5-4 and TRBJ2-3, is ETGVTQSPTHLIKTRGQQVTLRCSSQSGHNTVSWYQQALGQGPQFIFQYYREEENGRGNFPPRFSGLQFPNYSSELNVNALELDDSALYLCASSPRRGRSTDTQYFGPGTRLTVL.